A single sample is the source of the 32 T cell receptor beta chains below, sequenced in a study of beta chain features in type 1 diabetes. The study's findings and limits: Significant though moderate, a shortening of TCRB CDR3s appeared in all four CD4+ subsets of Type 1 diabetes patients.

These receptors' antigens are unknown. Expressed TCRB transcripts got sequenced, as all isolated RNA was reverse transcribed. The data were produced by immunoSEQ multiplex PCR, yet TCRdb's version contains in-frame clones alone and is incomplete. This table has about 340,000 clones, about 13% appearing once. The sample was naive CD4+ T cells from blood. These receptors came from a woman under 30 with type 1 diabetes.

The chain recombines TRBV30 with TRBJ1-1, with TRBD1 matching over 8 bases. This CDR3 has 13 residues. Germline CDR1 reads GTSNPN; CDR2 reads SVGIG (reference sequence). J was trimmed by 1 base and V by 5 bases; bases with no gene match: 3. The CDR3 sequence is CAWSGQENTEAFF. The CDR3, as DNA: TGTGCCTGGTCGGGACAGGAGAACACTGAAGCTTTCTTT.

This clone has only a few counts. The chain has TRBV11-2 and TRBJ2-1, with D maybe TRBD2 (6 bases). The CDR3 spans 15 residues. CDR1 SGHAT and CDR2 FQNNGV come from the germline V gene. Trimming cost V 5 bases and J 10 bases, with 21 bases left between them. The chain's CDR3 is CASSQIGVRRGEQFF. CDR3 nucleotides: TGTGCCAGCAGCCAAATTGGGGTTCGTCGGGGGGAGCAGTTCTTC.

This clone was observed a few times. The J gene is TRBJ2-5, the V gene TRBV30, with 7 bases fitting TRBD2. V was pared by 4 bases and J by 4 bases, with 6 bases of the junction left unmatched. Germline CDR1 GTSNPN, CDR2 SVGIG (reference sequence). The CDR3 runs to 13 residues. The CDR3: CAWTLAGPETQYF. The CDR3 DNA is TGTGCCTGGACCTTAGCGGGCCCAGAGACCCAGTACTTC.

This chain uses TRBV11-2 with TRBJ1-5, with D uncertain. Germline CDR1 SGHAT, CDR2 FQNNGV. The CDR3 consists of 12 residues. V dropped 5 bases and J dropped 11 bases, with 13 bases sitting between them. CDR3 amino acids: CASSATLQTQHF. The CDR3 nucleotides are TGTGCCAGCAGCGCGACACTCCAGACCCAGCATTTT.

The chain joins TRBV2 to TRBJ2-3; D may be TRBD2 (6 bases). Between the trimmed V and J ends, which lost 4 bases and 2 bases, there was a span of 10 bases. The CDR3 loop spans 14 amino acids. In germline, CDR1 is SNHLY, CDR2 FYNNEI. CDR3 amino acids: CASSGVAVTDTQYF. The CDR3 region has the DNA TGTGCCAGCAGTGGCGTAGCGGTCACAGATACGCAGTATTTT.

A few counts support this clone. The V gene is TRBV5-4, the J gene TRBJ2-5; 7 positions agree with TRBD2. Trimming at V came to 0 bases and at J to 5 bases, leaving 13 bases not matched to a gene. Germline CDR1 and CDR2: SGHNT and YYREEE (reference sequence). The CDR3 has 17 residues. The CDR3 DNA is TGTGCCAGCAGCTTGGATGGTCGGAGCGCCGGGGGGGAGACCCAGTACTTC. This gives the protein CASSLDGRSAGGETQYF.

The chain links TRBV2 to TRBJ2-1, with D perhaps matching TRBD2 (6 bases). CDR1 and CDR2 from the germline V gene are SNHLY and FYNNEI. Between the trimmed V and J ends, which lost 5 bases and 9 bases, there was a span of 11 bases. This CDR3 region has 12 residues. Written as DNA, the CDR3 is TGTGCCAGCAGTCCACTAGCAATTGAGCAGTTCTTC. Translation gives CASSPLAIEQFF.

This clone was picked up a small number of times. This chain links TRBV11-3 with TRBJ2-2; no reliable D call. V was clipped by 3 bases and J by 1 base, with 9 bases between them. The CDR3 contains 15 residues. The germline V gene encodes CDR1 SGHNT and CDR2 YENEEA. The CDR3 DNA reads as TGTGCCAGCAGCTTTGTTTTTCGGAACACCGGGGAGCTGTTTTTT. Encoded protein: CASSFVFRNTGELFF.

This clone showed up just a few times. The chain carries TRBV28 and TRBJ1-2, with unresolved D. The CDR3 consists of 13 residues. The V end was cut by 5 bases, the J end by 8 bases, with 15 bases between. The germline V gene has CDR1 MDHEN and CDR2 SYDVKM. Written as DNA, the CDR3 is TGTGCCAGCAGTCTTGGAGCCCTTAGAGGCTACACCTTC. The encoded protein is CASSLGALRGYTF.

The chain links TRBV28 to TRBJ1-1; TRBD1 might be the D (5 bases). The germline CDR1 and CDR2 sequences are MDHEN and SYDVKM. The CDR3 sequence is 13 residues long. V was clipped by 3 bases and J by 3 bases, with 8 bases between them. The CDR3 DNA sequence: TGTGCCAGCAGTTTGGGCAGGGACACTGAAGCTTTCTTT. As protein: CASSLGRDTEAFF.

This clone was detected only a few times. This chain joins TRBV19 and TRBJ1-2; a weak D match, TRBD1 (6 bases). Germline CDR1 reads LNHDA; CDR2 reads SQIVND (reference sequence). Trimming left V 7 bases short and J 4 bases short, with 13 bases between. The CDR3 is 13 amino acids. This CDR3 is CASNLGQPYGYTF. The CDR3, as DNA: TGTGCCAGTAATCTCGGACAGCCCTATGGCTACACCTTC.

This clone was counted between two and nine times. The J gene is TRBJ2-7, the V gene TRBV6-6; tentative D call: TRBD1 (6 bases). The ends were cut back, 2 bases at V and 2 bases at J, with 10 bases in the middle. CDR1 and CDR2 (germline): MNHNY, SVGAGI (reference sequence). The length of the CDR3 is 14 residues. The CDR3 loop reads CASSYGGAPYEQYV. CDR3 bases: TGTGCCAGCAGTTACGGGGGCGCCCCCTACGAGCAGTACGTC.

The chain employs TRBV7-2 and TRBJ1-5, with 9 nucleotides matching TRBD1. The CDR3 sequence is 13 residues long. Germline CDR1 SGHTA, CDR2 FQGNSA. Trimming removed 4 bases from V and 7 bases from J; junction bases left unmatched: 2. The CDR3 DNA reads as TGTGCCAGCAGCTCACAGGGGGCCCAGCCCCAGCATTTT. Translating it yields CASSSQGAQPQHF.

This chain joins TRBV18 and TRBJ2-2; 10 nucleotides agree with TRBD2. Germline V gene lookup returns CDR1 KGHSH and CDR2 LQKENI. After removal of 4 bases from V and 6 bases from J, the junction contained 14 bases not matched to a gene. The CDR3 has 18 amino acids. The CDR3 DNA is TGTGCCAGCTCACTATCAACAGGGGGACTAGCGTTCGCCGGGGAGCTGTTTTTT. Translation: CASSLSTGGLAFAGELFF. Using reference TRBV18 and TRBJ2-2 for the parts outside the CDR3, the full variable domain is NAGVMQNPRHLVRRRGQEARLRCSPMKGHSHVYWYRQLPEEGLKFMVYLQKENIIDESGMPKERFSAEFPKEGPSILRIQQVVRGDSAAYFCASSLSTGGLAFAGELFFGEGSRLTVL.

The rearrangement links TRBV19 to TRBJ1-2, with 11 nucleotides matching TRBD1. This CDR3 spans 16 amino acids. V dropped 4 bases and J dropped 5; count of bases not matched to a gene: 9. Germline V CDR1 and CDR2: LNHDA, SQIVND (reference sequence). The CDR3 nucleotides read TGTGCCAGTAGTACGGCCGGGACAGGGGGTTGGTATGGCTACACCTTC. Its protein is CASSTAGTGGWYGYTF.

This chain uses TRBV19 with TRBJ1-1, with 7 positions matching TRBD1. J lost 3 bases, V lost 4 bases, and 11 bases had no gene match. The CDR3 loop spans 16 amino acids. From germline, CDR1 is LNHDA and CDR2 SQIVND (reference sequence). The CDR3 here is CASSTLLGQADTEAFF. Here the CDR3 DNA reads TGTGCCAGTAGTACCCTCCTTGGACAGGCGGACACTGAAGCTTTCTTT.

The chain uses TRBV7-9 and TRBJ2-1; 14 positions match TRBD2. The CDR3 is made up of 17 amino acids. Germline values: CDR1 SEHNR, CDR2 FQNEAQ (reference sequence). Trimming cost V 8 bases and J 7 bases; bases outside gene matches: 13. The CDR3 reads CASFAGTSGRVLNEQFF. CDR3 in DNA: TGTGCCAGCTTCGCCGGGACTAGCGGGAGAGTTTTAAATGAGCAGTTCTTC.

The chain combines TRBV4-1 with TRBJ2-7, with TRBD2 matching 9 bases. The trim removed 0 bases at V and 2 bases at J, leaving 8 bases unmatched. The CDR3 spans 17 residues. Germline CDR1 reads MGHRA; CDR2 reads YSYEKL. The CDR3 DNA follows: TGCGCCAGCAGCCAAGAAATCCTAGCGGGGAGTACCTACGAGCAGTACGTC. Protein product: CASSQEILAGSTYEQYV.

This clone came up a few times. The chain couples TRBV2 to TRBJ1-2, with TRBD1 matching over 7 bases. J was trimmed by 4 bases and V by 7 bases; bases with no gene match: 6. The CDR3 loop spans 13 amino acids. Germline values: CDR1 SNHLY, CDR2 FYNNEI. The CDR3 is CASIPGQPYGYTF. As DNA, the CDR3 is TGTGCCAGCATCCCGGGACAGCCCTATGGCTACACCTTC.

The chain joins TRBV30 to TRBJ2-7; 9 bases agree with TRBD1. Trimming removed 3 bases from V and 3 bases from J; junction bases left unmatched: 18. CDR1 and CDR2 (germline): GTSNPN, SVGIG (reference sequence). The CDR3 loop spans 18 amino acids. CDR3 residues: CAWRENPGQGPHFYEQYF. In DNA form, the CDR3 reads TGTGCCTGGAGGGAGAACCCGGGACAGGGTCCCCACTTCTACGAGCAGTACTTC.

This CDR3 reads CASGSGLAGGGETQYF. The CDR3 DNA is TGTGCTAGTGGTTCGGGTCTAGCGGGAGGGGGAGAGACCCAGTACTTC. The rearrangement joins TRBV12-5 to TRBJ2-5; 12 bases are a match to TRBD2. The CDR3 extends over 16 amino acids. In germline, CDR1 is LGHNT, CDR2 FRNRAP. V trimming: 4 bases; J trimming: 4 bases; junction bases outside the gene matches: 7.

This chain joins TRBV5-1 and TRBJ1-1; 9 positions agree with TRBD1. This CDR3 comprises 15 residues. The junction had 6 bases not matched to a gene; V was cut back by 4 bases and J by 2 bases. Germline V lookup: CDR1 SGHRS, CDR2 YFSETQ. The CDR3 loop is CASSPVQGANTEAFF. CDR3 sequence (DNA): TGCGCCAGCAGCCCGGTACAGGGGGCCAACACTGAAGCTTTCTTT.

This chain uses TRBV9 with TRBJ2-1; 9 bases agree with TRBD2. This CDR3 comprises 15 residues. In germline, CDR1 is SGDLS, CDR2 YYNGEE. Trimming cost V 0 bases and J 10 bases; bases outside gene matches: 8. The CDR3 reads CASSVEGLASGEQFF. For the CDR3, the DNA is TGTGCCAGCAGCGTAGAGGGACTAGCATCAGGGGAGCAGTTCTTC.

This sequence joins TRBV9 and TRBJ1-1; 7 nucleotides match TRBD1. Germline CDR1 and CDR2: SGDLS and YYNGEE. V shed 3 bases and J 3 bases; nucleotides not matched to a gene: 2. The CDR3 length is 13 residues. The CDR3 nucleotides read TGTGCCAGCAGCGCTACAGGGGACACTGAAGCTTTCTTT. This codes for CASSATGDTEAFF.

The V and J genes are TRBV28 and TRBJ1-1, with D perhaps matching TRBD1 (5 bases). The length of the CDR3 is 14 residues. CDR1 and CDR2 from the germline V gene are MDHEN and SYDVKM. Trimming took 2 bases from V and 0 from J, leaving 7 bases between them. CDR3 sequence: CASSLDSMNTEAFF. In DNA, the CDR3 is TGTGCCAGCAGTTTAGACAGCATGAACACTGAAGCTTTCTTT.

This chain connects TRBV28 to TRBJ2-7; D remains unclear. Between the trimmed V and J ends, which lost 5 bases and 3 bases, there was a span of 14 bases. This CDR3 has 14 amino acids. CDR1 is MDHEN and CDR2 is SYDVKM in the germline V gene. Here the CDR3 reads CASSPQAIDYEQYF. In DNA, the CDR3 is TGTGCCAGCAGTCCCCAGGCGATCGACTACGAGCAGTACTTC.

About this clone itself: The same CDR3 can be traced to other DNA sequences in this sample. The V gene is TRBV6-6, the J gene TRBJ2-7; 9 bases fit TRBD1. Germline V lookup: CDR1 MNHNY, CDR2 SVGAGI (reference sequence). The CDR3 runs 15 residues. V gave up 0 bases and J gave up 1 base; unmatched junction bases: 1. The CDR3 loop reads CASSYSGQGSYEQYF. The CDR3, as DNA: TGTGCCAGCAGTTACTCCGGACAGGGGTCCTACGAGCAGTACTTC.

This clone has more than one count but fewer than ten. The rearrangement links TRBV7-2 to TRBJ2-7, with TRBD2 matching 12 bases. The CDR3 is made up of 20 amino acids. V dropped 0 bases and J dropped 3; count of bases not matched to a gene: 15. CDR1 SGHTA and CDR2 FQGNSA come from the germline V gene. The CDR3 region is CASSLASISPTSGRVYEQYV. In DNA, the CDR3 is TGTGCCAGCAGCTTAGCTTCAATTTCCCCGACTAGCGGGAGAGTCTACGAGCAGTACGTC.

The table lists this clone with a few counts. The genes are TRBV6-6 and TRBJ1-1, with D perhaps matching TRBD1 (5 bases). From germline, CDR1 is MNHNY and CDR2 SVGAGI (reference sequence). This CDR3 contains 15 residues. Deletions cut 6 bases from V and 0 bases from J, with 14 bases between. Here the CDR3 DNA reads TGTGCCAGCAGCCGCCCGACAGCGATGAACACTGAAGCTTTCTTT. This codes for CASSRPTAMNTEAFF.

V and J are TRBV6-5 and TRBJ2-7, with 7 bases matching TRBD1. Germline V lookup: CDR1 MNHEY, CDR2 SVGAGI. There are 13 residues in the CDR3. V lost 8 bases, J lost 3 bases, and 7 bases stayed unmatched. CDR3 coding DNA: TGTGCCAGCCGGGACAGCAACAACTACGAGCAGTACGTC. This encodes CASRDSNNYEQYV.

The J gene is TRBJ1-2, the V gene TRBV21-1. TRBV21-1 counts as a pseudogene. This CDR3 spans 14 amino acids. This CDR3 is CASSKREPRGCYTF. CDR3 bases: TGTGCCAGCAGCAAACGGGAACCGCGGGGCTGCTACACCTTC.

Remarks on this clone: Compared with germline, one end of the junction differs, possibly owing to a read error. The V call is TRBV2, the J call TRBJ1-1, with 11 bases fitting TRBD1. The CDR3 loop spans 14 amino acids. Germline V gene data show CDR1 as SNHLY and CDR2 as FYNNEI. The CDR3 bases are TGTGCCAGCAGTCGGGACAGGGGGAACGCTGAAGCTTTCTTT. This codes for CASSRDRGNAEAFF.